This TCR beta chain was recovered during a study of blood T cell repertoires in COVID-19. Sequenced by immunoSEQ multiplex PCR; TCRdb stores in-frame clones only, minus some. The sample contains approximately 90,000 clones, 70% to 90% of which appear only once. Germline loops: CDR1 MNHEY, CDR2 SVGAGI. With 6 bases removed from V and 6 bases from J, the gap between germline ends came to 15 bases. The CDR3 consists of 14 residues. This receptor was identified in a human donor with acute or convalescent COVID-19. The donor label of this sample is uncertain. Material: peripheral blood. This chain links TRBV6-5 with TRBJ2-1; D perhaps matches TRBD1 (6 bases). The CDR3 reads CASSPPTGTNEQFF. The CDR3 DNA is TGTGCCAGCAGCCCACCGACAGGTACCAATGAGCAGTTCTTC.